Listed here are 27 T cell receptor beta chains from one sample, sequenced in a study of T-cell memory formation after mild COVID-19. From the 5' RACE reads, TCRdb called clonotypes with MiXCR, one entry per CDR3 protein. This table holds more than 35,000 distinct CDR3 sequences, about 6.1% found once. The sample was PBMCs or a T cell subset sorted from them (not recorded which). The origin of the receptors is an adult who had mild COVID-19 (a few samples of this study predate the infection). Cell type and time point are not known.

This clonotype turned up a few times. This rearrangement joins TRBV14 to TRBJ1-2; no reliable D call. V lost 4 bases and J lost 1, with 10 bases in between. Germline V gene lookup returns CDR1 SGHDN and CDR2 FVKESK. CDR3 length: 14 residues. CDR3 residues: CASSPYHINYGYTF. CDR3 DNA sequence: TGTGCCAGCAGCCCTTACCACATTAACTATGGCTACACCTTC. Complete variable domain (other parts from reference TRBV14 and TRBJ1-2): EAGVTQFPSHSVIEKGQTVTLRCDPISGHDNLYWYRRVMGKEIKFLLHFVKESKQDESGMPNNRFLAERTGGTYSTLKVQPAELEDSGVYFCASSPYHINYGYTFGSGTRLTVV.

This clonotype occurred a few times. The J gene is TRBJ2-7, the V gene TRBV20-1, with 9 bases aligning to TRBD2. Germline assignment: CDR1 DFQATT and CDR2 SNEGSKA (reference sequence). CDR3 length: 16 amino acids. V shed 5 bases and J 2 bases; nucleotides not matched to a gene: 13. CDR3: CSAEGPGLARTYEQYF. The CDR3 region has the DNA TGCAGTGCTGAAGGCCCTGGACTAGCGAGAACCTACGAGCAGTACTTC.

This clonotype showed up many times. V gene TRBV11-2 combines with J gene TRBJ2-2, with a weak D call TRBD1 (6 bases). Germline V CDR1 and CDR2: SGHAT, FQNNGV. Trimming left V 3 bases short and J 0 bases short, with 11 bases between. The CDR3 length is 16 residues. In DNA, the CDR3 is TGTGCCAGCAGCTTTAAGGGGGTAACGAACACCGGGGAGCTGTTTTTT. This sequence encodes CASSFKGVTNTGELFF.

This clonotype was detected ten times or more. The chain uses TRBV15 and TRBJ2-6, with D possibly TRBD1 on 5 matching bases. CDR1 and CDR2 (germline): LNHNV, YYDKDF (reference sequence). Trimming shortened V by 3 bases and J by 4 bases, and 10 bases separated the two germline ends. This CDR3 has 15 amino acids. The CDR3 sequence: CATSRQGSGANVLTF. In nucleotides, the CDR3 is TGTGCCACCAGCAGGCAGGGTTCCGGGGCCAACGTCCTGACTTTC.

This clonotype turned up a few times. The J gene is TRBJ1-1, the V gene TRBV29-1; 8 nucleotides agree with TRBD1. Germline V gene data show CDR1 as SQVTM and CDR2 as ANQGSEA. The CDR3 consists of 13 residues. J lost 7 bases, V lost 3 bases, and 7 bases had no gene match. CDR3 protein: CSVDVRGRREAFF. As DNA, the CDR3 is TGCAGCGTTGATGTCAGGGGGCGGCGTGAAGCTTTCTTT.

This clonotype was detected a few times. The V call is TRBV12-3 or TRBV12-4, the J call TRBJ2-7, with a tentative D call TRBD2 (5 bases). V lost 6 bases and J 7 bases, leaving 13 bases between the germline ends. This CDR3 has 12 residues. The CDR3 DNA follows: TGTGCCAGCAGCCGGATGGGAGTTGAGCAGTACTTC. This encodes CASSRMGVEQYF.

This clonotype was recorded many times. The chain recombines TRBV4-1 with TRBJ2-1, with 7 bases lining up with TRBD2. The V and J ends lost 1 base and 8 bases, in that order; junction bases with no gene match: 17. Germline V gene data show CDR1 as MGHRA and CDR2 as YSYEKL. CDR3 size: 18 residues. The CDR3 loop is CASSQVLFGRAFEDEQFF. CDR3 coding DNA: TGCGCCAGCAGCCAAGTTTTATTTGGGAGGGCCTTCGAGGATGAGCAGTTCTTC.

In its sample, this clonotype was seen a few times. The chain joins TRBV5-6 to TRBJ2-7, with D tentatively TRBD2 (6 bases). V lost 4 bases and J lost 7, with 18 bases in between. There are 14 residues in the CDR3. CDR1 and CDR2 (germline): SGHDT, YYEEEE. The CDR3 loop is CASSPAGQVYEQYF. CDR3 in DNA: TGTGCCAGCAGCCCTGCGGGGCAGGTATATGAGCAGTACTTC.

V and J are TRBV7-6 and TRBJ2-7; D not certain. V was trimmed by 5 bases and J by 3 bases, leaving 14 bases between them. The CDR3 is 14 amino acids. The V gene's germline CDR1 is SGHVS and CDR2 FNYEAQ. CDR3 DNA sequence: TGTGCCAGCAGCCTAGACCCGGGCCGCTACGAGCAGTACTTC. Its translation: CASSLDPGRYEQYF.

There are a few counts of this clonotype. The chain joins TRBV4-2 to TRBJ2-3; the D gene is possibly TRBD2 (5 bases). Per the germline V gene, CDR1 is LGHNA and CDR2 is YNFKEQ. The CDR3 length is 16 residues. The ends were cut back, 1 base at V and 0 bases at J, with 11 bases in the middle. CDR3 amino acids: CASSQGGRQSTDTQYF. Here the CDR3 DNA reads TGTGCCAGCAGCCAAGGCGGGCGGCAAAGCACAGATACGCAGTATTTT.

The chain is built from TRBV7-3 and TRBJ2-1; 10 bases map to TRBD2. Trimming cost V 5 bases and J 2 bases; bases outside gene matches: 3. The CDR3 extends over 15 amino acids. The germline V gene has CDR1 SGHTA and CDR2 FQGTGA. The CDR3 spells CASSPSGGAYNEQFF. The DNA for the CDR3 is TGTGCCAGCAGCCCCAGCGGGGGGGCCTACAATGAGCAGTTCTTC. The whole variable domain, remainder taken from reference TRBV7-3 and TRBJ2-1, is GAGVSQTPSNKVTEKGKYVELRCDPISGHTALYWYRQSLGQGPEFLIYFQGTGAADDSGLPNDRFFAVRPEGSVSTLKIQRTERGDSAVYLCASSPSGGAYNEQFFGPGTRLTVL.

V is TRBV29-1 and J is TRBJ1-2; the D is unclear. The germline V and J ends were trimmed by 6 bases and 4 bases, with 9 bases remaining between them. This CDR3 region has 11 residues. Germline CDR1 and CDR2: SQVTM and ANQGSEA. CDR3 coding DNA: TGCAGCGTCGCCGAGAGCTATGGCTACACCTTC. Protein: CSVAESYGYTF.

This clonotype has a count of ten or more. CDR3 protein: CASSVGLYNEQFF. The DNA for the CDR3 is TGTGCCAGCAGCGTCGGACTCTACAATGAGCAGTTCTTC. This chain joins TRBV11-3 and TRBJ2-1; tentative D call: TRBD2 (5 bases). The length of the CDR3 is 13 residues. V lost 5 bases and J lost 3, with 8 bases in between. CDR1 is SGHNT, CDR2 YENEEA, per germline.

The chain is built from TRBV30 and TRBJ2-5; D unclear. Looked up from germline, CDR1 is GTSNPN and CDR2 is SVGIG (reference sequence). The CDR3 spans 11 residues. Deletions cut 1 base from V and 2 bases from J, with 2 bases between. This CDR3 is CAWSGQETQYF. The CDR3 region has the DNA TGTGCCTGGAGTGGACAAGAGACCCAGTACTTC.

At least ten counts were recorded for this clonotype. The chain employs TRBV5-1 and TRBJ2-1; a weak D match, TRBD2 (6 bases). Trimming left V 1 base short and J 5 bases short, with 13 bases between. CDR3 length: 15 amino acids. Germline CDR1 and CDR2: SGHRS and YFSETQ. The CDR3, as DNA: TGCGCCAGCAGCTTGTATGCGGGACTGAACAATGAGCAGTTCTTC. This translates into CASSLYAGLNNEQFF.

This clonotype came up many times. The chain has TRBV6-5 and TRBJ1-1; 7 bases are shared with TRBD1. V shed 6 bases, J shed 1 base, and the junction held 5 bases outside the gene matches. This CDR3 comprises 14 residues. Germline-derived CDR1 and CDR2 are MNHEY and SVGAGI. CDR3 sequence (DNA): TGTGCCAGCAGCGAAGGGGGCGGGAACACTGAAGCTTTCTTT. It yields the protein CASSEGGGNTEAFF.

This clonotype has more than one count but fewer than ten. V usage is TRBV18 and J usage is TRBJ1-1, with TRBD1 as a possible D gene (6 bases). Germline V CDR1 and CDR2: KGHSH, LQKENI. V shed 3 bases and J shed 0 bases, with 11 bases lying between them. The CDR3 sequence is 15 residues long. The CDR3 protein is CASSPGQIMNTEAFF. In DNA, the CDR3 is TGTGCCAGCTCACCTGGACAGATAATGAACACTGAAGCTTTCTTT.

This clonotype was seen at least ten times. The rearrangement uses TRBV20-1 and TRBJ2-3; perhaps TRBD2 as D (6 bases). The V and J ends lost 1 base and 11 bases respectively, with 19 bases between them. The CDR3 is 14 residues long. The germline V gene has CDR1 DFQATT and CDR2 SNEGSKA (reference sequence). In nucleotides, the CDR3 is TGCAGTGCTAGAGGCGGGACCCCCTTAGAAGGGCAGTATTTT. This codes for CSARGGTPLEGQYF.

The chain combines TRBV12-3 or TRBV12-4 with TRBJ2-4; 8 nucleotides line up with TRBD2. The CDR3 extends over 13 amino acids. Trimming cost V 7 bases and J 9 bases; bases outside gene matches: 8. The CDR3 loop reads CASKAGGGTIQYF. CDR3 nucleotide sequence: TGTGCCAGCAAGGCGGGGGGAGGGACCATTCAGTACTTC.

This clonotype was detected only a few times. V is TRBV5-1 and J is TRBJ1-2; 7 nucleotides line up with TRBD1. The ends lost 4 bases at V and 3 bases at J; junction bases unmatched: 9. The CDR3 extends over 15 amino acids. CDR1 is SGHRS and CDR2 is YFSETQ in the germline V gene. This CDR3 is CASSLGTVSHYGYTF. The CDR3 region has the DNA TGCGCCAGCAGCCTCGGGACAGTAAGCCACTATGGCTACACCTTC.

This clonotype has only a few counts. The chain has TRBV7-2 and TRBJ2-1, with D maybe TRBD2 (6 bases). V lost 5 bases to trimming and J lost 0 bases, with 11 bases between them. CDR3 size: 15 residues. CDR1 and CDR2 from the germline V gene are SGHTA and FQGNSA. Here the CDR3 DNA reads TGTGCCAGCAGCCCCCGCGGGATCTCCTACAATGAGCAGTTCTTC. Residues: CASSPRGISYNEQFF.

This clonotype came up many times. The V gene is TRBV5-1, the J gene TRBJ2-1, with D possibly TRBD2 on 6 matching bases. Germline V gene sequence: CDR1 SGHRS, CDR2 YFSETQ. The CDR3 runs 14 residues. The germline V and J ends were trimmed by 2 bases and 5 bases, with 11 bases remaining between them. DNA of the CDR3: TGCGCCAGCAGCTTACTAGCCCAGAACAATGAGCAGTTCTTC. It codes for CASSLLAQNNEQFF.

DNA of the CDR3: TGCAGTGCTCCTCGACTCGGGTCAGGGGGCGACTATGGCTACACCTTC. It is translated as CSAPRLGSGGDYGYTF. J is TRBJ1-2 and V is TRBV20-1; 8 nucleotides agree with TRBD1. CDR1 is DFQATT, CDR2 SNEGSKA, per germline (reference sequence). Trimming took 5 bases from V and 3 from J; bases not matched to a gene: 14. The CDR3 is made up of 16 amino acids.

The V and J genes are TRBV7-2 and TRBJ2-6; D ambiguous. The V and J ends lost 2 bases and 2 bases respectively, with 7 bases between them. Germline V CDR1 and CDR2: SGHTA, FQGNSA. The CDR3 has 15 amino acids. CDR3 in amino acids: CASSLRATGANVLTF. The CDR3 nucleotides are TGTGCCAGCAGCTTACGAGCTACTGGGGCCAACGTCCTGACTTTC.

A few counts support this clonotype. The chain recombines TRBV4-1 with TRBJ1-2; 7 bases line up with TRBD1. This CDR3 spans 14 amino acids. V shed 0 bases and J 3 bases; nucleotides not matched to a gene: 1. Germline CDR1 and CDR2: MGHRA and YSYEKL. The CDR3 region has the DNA TGCGCCAGCAGCCAAGAAACAGGGGACTATGGCTACACCTTC. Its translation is CASSQETGDYGYTF.

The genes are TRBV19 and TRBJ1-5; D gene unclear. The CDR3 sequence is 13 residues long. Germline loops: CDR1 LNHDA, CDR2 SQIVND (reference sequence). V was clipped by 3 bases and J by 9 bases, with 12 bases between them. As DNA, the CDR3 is TGTGCCAGTAGTATTTCGGTGGGTCGGCCCCAGCATTTT. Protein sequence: CASSISVGRPQHF.

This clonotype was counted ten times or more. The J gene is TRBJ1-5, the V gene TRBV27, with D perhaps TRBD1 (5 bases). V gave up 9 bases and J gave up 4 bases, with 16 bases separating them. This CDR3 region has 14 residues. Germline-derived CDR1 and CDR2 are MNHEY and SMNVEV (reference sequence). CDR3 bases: TGTGCCAGTCATTACGGGGGAACAAATCAGCCCCAGCATTTT. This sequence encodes CASHYGGTNQPQHF.